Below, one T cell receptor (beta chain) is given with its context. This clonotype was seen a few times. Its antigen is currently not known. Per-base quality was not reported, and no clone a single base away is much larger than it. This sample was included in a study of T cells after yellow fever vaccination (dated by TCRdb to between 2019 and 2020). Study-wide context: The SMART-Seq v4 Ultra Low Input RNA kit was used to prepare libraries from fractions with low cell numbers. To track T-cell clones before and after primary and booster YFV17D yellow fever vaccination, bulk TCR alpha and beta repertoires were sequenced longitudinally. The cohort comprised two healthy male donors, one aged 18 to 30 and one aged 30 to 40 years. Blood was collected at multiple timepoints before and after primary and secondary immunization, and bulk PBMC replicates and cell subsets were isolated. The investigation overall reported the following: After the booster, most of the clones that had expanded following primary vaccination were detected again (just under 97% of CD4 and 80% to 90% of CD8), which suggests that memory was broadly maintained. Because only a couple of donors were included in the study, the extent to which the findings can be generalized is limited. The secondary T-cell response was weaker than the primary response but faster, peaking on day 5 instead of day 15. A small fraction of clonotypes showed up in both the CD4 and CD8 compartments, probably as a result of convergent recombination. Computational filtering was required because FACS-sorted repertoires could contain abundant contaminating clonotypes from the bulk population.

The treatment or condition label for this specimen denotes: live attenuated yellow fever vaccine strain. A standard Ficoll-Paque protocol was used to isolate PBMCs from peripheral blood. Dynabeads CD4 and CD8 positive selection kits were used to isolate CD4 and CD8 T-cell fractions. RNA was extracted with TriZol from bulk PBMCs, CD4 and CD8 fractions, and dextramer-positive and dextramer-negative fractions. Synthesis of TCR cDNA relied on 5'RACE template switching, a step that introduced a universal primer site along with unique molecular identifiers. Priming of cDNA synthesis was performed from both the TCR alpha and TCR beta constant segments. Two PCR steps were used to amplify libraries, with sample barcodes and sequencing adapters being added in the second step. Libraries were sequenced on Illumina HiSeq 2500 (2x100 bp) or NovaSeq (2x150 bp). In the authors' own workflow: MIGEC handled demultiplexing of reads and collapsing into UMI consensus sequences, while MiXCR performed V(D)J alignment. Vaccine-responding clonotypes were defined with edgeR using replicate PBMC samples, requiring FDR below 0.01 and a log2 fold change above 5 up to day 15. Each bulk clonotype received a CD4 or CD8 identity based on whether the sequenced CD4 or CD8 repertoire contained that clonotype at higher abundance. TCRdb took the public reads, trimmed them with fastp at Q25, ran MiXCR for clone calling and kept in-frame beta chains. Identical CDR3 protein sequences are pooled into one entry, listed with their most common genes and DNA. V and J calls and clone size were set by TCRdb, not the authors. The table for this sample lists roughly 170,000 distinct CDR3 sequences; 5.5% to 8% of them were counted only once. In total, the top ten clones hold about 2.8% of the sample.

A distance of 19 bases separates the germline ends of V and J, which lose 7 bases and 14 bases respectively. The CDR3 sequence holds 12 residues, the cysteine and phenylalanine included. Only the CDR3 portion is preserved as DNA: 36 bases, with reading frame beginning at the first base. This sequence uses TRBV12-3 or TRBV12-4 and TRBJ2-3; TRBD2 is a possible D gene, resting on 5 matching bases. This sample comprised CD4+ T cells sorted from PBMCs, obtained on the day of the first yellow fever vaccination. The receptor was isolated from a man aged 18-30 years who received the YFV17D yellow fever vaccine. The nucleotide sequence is TGTGCCAGCACGAGAGCGGCCAGCGCGACGTATTTT. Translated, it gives CASTRAASATYF.